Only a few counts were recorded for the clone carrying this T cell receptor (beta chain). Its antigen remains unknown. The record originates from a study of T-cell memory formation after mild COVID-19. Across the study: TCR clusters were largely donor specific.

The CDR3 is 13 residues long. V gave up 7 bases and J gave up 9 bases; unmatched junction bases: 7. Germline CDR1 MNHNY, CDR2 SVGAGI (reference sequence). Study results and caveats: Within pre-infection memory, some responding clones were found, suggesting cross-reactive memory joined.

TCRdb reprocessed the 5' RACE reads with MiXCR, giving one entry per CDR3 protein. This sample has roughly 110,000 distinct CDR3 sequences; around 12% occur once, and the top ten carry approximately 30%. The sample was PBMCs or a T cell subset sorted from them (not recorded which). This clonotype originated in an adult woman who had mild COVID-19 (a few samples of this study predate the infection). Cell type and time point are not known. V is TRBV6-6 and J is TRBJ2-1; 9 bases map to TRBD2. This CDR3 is CASTAGGGSEQFF. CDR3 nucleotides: TGTGCCAGCACGGCGGGAGGGGGGAGTGAGCAGTTCTTC.